The rows below give T cell receptor beta chains drawn from one sample of a study of memory CD4+ T cells and cytomegalovirus serostatus. Method: immunoSEQ multiplex PCR; TCRdb's copy keeps in-frame clones and lacks some. The sample records 45,000 to 50,000 clones, just under 80% being singletons. Sequencing was done on a sample of memory CD4+ T cells from blood. The receptors shown here come from an adult in good health and CMV-seronegative. Both conserved end residues are part of each CDR3. Each record gives: V gene, J gene, D gene, CDR3 DNA, CDR3 protein. A D gene is named only where the DNA matches it firmly.

v_call: TRBV20-1; j_call: TRBJ2-5; d_call: -; cdr3_nt: TGCAGTGCGGCTGGAGGAGAGACCCAGTACTTC; cdr3_aa: CSAAGGETQYF
v_call: TRBV5-6; j_call: TRBJ1-2; d_call: TRBD1; cdr3_nt: TGTGCCAGCAGCCCGGGACAGACCTCAACATTAGGTGGCTACACCTTC; cdr3_aa: CASSPGQTSTLGGYTF
v_call: TRBV5-1; j_call: TRBJ1-2; d_call: -; cdr3_nt: TGCGCCAGCAGCTTGGATGGGGGCTTAATCTATGGCTACACCTTC; cdr3_aa: CASSLDGGLIYGYTF
v_call: TRBV30; j_call: TRBJ2-7; d_call: -; cdr3_nt: TGTGCCTGGAGTTTCGGGACCACGAAAGAGCAGTACTTC; cdr3_aa: CAWSFGTTKEQYF
v_call: TRBV28; j_call: TRBJ2-3; d_call: TRBD1; cdr3_nt: TGTGCCAGCAGTTTGGCGACCGGGACAGGGAGAGTGGATACGCAGTATTTT; cdr3_aa: CASSLATGTGRVDTQYF
v_call: TRBV5-4; j_call: TRBJ2-7; d_call: TRBD2; cdr3_nt: TGTGCCAGCAGCTCAGCTGGGCTCTGGGAGGGCGAGCAGTACTTC; cdr3_aa: CASSSAGLWEGEQYF
v_call: TRBV29-1; j_call: TRBJ1-1; d_call: -; cdr3_nt: TGCAGCGTTGACCGGGGTGTGGGAGCTTTCTTT; cdr3_aa: CSVDRGVGAFF
v_call: TRBV5-1; j_call: TRBJ2-5; d_call: -; cdr3_nt: TGCGCCAGCAGCTTGGACACCGGGCGGGAGACCCAGTACTTC; cdr3_aa: CASSLDTGRETQYF
v_call: TRBV25-1; j_call: TRBJ2-1; d_call: -; cdr3_nt: TGTGCCAGCAGCTTATGGGGCGGCTCCTACAATGAGCAGTTCTTC; cdr3_aa: CASSLWGGSYNEQFF
v_call: TRBV7-9; j_call: TRBJ1-3; d_call: TRBD1; cdr3_nt: TGTGCCAGCAGCATCGGGACAGGGGGAAACACCATATATTTT; cdr3_aa: CASSIGTGGNTIYF
v_call: TRBV5-1; j_call: TRBJ1-4; d_call: -; cdr3_nt: TGCGCCAGCAGCTCTGAGGGACCGACTAATGAAAAACTGTTTTTT; cdr3_aa: CASSSEGPTNEKLFF
v_call: TRBV14; j_call: TRBJ1-2; d_call: TRBD1; cdr3_nt: TGTGCCAGCAGCCAAAAACAGGGGCTAAGGGGTGACTACACCTTC; cdr3_aa: CASSQKQGLRGDYTF
v_call: TRBV6-1; j_call: TRBJ2-7; d_call: TRBD1; cdr3_nt: TGTGCCGCCAGGGGGCTAGCCTACGAGCAGTACTTC; cdr3_aa: CAARGLAYEQYF
v_call: TRBV21-1; j_call: TRBJ2-7; d_call: -; cdr3_nt: TGTGCCCCCCAGGGTCTAAACTACGAGCAGTACTTC; cdr3_aa: CAPQGLNYEQYF
v_call: TRBV5-1; j_call: TRBJ2-1; d_call: TRBD2; cdr3_nt: TGCGCCAGCAGCCTTGGGACTAGCGGGGTGGATGAGCAGTTCTTC; cdr3_aa: CASSLGTSGVDEQFF
v_call: TRBV14; j_call: TRBJ2-7; d_call: -; cdr3_nt: TGTGCCAGCAGTCGTAGCTCCTACGAGCAGTACTTC; cdr3_aa: CASSRSSYEQYF